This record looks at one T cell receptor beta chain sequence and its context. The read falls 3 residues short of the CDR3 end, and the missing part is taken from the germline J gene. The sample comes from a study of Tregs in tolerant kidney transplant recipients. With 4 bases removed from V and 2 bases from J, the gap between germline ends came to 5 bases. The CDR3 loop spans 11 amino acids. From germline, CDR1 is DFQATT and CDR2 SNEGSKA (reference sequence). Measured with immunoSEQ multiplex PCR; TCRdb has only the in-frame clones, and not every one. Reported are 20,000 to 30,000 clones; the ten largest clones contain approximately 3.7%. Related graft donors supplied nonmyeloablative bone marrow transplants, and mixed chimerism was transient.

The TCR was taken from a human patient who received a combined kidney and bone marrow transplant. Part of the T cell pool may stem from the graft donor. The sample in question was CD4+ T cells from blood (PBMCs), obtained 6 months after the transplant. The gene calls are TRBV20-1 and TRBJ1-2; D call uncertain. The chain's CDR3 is CSAIRNYGYTF. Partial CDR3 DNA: TGCAGTGCTATCCGGAACTATGGC.